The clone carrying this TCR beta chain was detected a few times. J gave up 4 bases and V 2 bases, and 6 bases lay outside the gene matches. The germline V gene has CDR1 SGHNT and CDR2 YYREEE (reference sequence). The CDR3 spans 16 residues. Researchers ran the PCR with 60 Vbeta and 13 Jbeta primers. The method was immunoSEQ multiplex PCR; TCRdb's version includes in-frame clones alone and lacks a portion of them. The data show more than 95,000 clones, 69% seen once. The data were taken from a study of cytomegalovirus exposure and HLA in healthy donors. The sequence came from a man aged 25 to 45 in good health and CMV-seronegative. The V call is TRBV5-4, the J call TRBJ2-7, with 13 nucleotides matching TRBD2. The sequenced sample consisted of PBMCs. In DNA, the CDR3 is TGTGCCAGCAGCTTCGATTCACTAGCGGGAGGGTACGAGCAGTACTTC. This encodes CASSFDSLAGGYEQYF.